Shown below are 24 T cell receptor delta chains from a single sample sequenced in a study of γδ T cells in repeated Plasmodium falciparum infection. TCRdb re-called the multiplex PCR reads through CATT. The sample contains 50,000 or so delta-chain clones, less than 2% of which appear only once. Bulk repertoires came from Vgamma9/Vdelta2+ or Vdelta2-negative gammadelta T cells flow-sorted from PBMC. Sequencing was performed on gamma-delta T cells from blood. These TCRs come from a pool of human donors (malaria-infected and uninfected, not separated).

As for this clone: This likely reflects a read error, since a far larger clone is one base away. This specimen includes other DNA sequences encoding the same CDR3. V gene TRDV1 combines with J gene TRDJ1; 7 nucleotides align to TRDD3. No J segment appears in TCRdb, so it was assigned here by matching the sequence to germline. This CDR3 is built from 17 residues. Germline CDR1 is TSWWSYY and CDR2 is QGS. The CDR3 nucleotides are TGTGCTCTTGGGGTTAGAGGGGGGATCCCCTACACCGACAAACTCATCTTT. Translation: CALGVRGGIPYTDKLIF.

This clone was seen ten or more times. The V gene is TRAV14/DV4, the J gene TRDJ1, with 9 bases aligning to TRDD2. J gave up 0 bases and V 9 bases, and 26 bases lay outside the gene matches. Germline V gene lookup returns CDR1 TSDPSYG and CDR2 QGSYDQQN (reference sequence). This CDR3 has 21 amino acids. In nucleotides, the CDR3 is TGTGCAATCAGGCCTTCCTACCGTGGCGACACTCGAGATACCCACACCGATAAACTCATCTTT. Translation gives CAIRPSYRGDTRDTHTDKLIF.

This clone appeared a few times. This DNA's translation and the protein TCRdb lists, from a much larger clone, do not match at residue 18, likely due to a read error; the protein shown is translated from the DNA. CDR3 DNA sequence: TGTGCTCTTGGGGAACTCATTGGAACTAACGAACGATCGCCAAACAAGCTAACCCTGATCTTT. Amino acid sequence: CALGELIGTNERSPNKLTLIF. The V gene is TRDV1, the J gene TRDJ4; D unresolved. The ends were cut back, 0 bases at V and 6 bases at J, with 35 bases in the middle. The length of the CDR3 is 21 residues. The V gene's germline CDR1 is TSWWSYY and CDR2 QGS.

Note on this clone: Since a far larger clone is one base different, this is likely a read error. Other DNA variants within this sample encode the same CDR3. The chain employs TRDV1 and TRDJ1; TRDD3 matches 10 bases. Matching the DNA to germline supplied the J gene, which TCRdb does not give. From germline, CDR1 is TSWWSYY and CDR2 QGS. This CDR3 comprises 18 residues. Here the CDR3 DNA reads TGTGCCCTTGGGGAACTTCCCTGGGGGATAAATAGGATCGATAAACTCATCTTT. It is translated as CALGELPWGINRIDKLIF.

Called V gene: TRDV2; the J gene was not called; TRDD3 is taken as the D call from the table, unchecked against the DNA. This CDR3 region has 19 residues. CDR1 and CDR2 from the germline V gene are GEAIGNYY and EKD. The CDR3 coding sequence is TGTGCCTGTGACACCGTAGCTGGGGGATACATGGGGGACACCGATAAACTCACCTTT. This translates into CACDTVAGGYMGDTDKLTF.

This clone has only a few counts. TCRdb's listed protein matches a much larger clone and diverges from this DNA's translation at residue 17, likely through a read error; the protein shown comes from the DNA. The V call is TRDV1, the J call TRDJ1, with 7 bases that match TRDD3. In the absence of a J gene in TCRdb, the DNA was matched to germline to assign it here. From germline, CDR1 is TSWWSYY and CDR2 QGS. This CDR3 contains 20 residues. This chain's CDR3 is CALGGRDVRVLGMYTDELIF. CDR3 sequence (DNA): TGTGCTCTTGGGGGCCGGGATGTCCGGGTACTGGGGATGTACACCGATGAACTCATCTTT.

As concerns this clone: A far larger clone is one base from this, pointing to a likely read error. Other nucleotide sequences in the sample specify the same CDR3. The chain has TRDV2 and TRDJ1, with 8 positions matching TRDD3. TCRdb lists no J gene, so it was determined here by aligning the DNA to germline. Trimming removed 7 bases from V and 2 bases from J; junction bases left unmatched: 11. This CDR3 has 15 residues. Germline CDR1 GEAIGNYY, CDR2 EKD. The CDR3 region is CACDALLGGTDKLIF. The CDR3, as DNA: TGTGCCTGCGACGCCTTACTGGGGGGGACCGATAAACTCATCTTT.

On this clone itself: This DNA's translation and the protein TCRdb lists, from a much larger clone, do not match at residue 16, likely due to a read error; the protein shown is translated from the DNA. This chain uses TRDV1 with TRDJ1; TRDD3 matches at 13 bases. The CDR3 length is 24 residues. Losses at the gene ends were 1 base for V and 0 bases for J; bases not matched to a gene: 23. Looked up from germline, CDR1 is TSWWSYY and CDR2 is QGS. The CDR3 sequence is CALGEPRYGLLGDTPTLYTDKLIF. In DNA, the CDR3 is TGTGCTCTTGGGGAACCTCGTTATGGGCTACTGGGGGATACGCCAACCCTATACACCGATAAACTCATCTTT.

This clone is medium-sized in the sample. The sample carries other DNA sequences with the same CDR3. The CDR3 DNA is TGTGCTCTTGGGGAACGGTTCCTAGCCCCTGGAATCCCAGCGAAACTCATCTTT. It yields the protein CALGERFLAPGIPAKLIF. The V gene is TRDV1, the J gene TRDJ1, with a possible D match to TRDD2 (6 bases). Germline-derived CDR1 and CDR2 are TSWWSYY and QGS. The CDR3 totals 18 residues. Deletions cut 1 base from V and 8 bases from J, with 26 bases between.

This clone was seen at least ten times. TCRdb's protein for this DNA is that of a much larger clone and differs from the translation at residue 4, likely a read error; the protein shown is the DNA translation. The chain combines TRDV1 with TRDJ1; 8 positions match TRDD3. CDR3 length: 17 residues. The germline V gene has CDR1 TSWWSYY and CDR2 QGS. The CDR3, as DNA: TGTGCTCTTGTGGAACGGCCTCCGGGGGATATAACCGATAAACTCATCTTT. Protein sequence: CALVERPPGDITDKLIF.

Remarks on this clone: A read error is the likely source, as a far larger clone sits one nucleotide away. This same CDR3 is encoded by further DNA sequences in the sample. The CDR3 here is CAFRGVRSGLQGGGLLYTDKLIF. CDR3 nucleotide sequence: TGTGCCTTTAGAGGGGTTAGGTCGGGCCTACAGGGGGGGGGATTACTGTACACCGATAAACTCATCTTT. The chain uses TRDV3 and TRDJ1, with TRDD3 matching 7 bases. The trim removed 0 bases at V and 0 bases at J, leaving 31 bases unmatched. Germline CDR1 reads TVYSNPD; CDR2 reads GDNSRS (reference sequence). CDR3 length: 23 residues.

For this clone: A far larger clone is one nucleotide away, so this likely arose from a read error. This CDR3 is also generated by other DNA sequences in the sample. As DNA, the CDR3 is TGTGCTCTTGGGGGGAGGGGTTCCTTCTGGGGGATTCATTACACCGATAAACTCATCTTT. As protein: CALGGRGSFWGIHYTDKLIF. The chain has TRDV1 and TRDJ1, with TRDD3 matching 9 bases. The CDR3 sequence is 20 residues long. Losses at the gene ends were 4 bases for V and 0 bases for J; bases not matched to a gene: 18. Germline V gene sequence: CDR1 TSWWSYY, CDR2 QGS.

Ten or more counts support this clone. A read error likely explains this, since a far larger clone differs by one base. Different DNA sequences within this sample yield the same CDR3. This chain connects TRDV2 to TRDJ1, with 9 bases lining up with TRDD3. TCRdb gives no J gene; it was assigned here by matching the DNA to germline. The germline gives CDR1 GEAIGNYY, CDR2 EKD. The CDR3 covers 22 residues. CDR3 nucleotide sequence: TGTGCCTGTGATAAACGCCCTCGTCGGGGGGATACCCCAAACTCGTACACTGATAAACTCATCTTT. This encodes CACDKRPRRGDTPNSYTDKLIF.

This clone was seen a few times. TCRdb has a much larger clone's protein, which differs at residue 3 from the translation of this DNA, likely because of a read error; what is shown is the protein translated from the DNA. The chain carries TRDV1 and TRDJ1; the D gene is possibly TRDD3 (6 bases). Matching the DNA to germline supplied the J gene, which TCRdb does not give. CDR1 and CDR2 (germline): TSWWSYY, QGS. This CDR3 contains 23 residues. The CDR3 bases are TGTGCTCCTGGGGAACCCACTATAGAGCTCCCAGAGGTGGGGGTCCCCTACACCGATAAACTCATCTTT. The encoded protein is CAPGEPTIELPEVGVPYTDKLIF.

Turning to this clone: The protein TCRdb gives is from a much larger clone and does not agree with this DNA's translation at residue 18, likely a read error; the protein shown here comes from the DNA. The CDR3 bases are TGTGCTCTTGGGCTAAGTTGGCCTTCCCCGTTCGACTTACTGGGGGACCCGCACACCGATAAACTCATCTTT. Its translation: CALGLSWPSPFDLLGDPHTDKLIF. The chain has TRDV1 and TRDJ1, with 9 bases lining up with TRDD3. TCRdb records no J gene; here it was assigned by comparing the DNA to germline. The germline V gene encodes CDR1 TSWWSYY and CDR2 QGS. This CDR3 has 24 amino acids. Trimming took 5 bases from V and 0 from J; bases not matched to a gene: 31.

Points on this clone: For this DNA, TCRdb reports the protein of a much larger clone, which diverges at residue 16, most likely from a read error; the protein presented here is translated directly from the DNA. The rearrangement uses TRDV1 and TRDJ1; D ambiguous. Trimming pared 1 base from V and 0 bases from J, leaving 33 bases between. The CDR3 sequence is 23 residues long. The germline V gene encodes CDR1 TSWWSYY and CDR2 QGS. The CDR3 region has the DNA TGTGCTCTTGGGGAACAAGTTCTCCGAAGACGAGACCCCGTTCCATTACACACCGATAAACTCATCTTT. Translation: CALGEQVLRRRDPVPLHTDKLIF.

Worth noting for this clone: A far bigger clonotype differs at one base, so this is likely a read error. Different DNA sequences within this sample yield the same CDR3. The genes are TRDV1 and TRDJ1; possibly TRDD3 for D (5 bases). The germline CDR1 and CDR2 sequences are TSWWSYY and QGS. CDR3 length: 17 amino acids. The CDR3 loop is CALGEGLFTVYTDKLIF. Here the CDR3 DNA reads TGTGCGCTTGGGGAGGGTCTCTTTACGGTGTACACCGATAAACTCATCTTT.

This clone rates as medium-sized. This specimen includes other DNA sequences encoding the same CDR3. The chain couples TRDV1 to TRDJ1; 7 bases are a match to TRDD3. The trim removed 3 bases at V and 8 bases at J, leaving 24 bases unmatched. Per the germline V gene, CDR1 is TSWWSYY and CDR2 is QGS. This CDR3 is built from 19 residues. The CDR3 spells CALGDPWSGTGGYGVKLIF. The CDR3 DNA follows: TGTGCTCTTGGGGATCCGTGGTCGGGTACTGGAGGATACGGCGTAAAACTCATCTTT.

Regarding this clone: TCRdb assigns this DNA the protein of a much larger clone, which departs from its translation at residue 7; this likely reflects a read error, and the protein shown comes from translating the DNA. This chain links TRDV1 with TRDJ2; D tentatively fits TRDD2 or TRDD3 (5 bases each). TCRdb leaves out the J gene; it was filled in here by matching the DNA to germline. Trimming pared 9 bases from V and 4 bases from J, leaving 18 bases between. Looked up from germline, CDR1 is TSWWSYY and CDR2 is QGS. This CDR3 is 15 amino acids long. CDR3 DNA: TGTGCTCTGACCTACGAATGGATATCGACAGCACAACTCTTCTTT. Residues: CALTYEWISTAQLFF.

Details on this clone: The protein recorded in TCRdb matches a much larger clone and deviates from this DNA's translation at residue 15, suggesting a read error; the protein here is obtained by translating the DNA. The V and J genes are TRDV2 and TRDJ1, with D possibly being TRDD3 (6 bases). This CDR3 has 21 residues. Germline values: CDR1 GEAIGNYY, CDR2 EKD. V dropped 1 base and J dropped 1 base, with 30 bases sitting between them. CDR3 region: CACDTGLLGGPLTPCTDKLIF. The CDR3 region has the DNA TGTGCCTGTGACACAGGGTTACTTGGGGGCCCCCTTACCCCATGCACCGATAAACTCATCTTT.

This clone was counted only a few times. A read error is the likely source, as a far larger clone sits one nucleotide away. Other DNA sequences in the same sample also yield this CDR3. V gene TRDV1 was called; the J gene was not; TRDD3 is taken as the D call from the table, unchecked against the DNA. Germline CDR1 TSWWSYY, CDR2 QGS. This CDR3 has 19 residues. The DNA of the CDR3 is TGTGCTCTTGGGGAAGTGAATTTCTACCCCGGGATTCTGACCGATAAGCTCATCTTT. It codes for CALGEVNFYPGILTDKLIF.

Concerning this clone: TCRdb's protein for this DNA is that of a much larger clone and differs from the translation at residue 7, likely a read error; the protein shown is the DNA translation. V usage is TRDV1 and J usage is TRDJ1, with D possibly matching TRDD2 (5 bases). As TCRdb names no J gene, one was assigned here on the basis of a DNA match to germline. CDR3 length equals 21 residues. V lost 0 bases, J lost 0 bases, and 26 bases lay in between. Germline lookup yields CDR1 TSWWSYY and CDR2 QGS. CDR3 sequence (DNA): TGTGCTCTTGGGGAACTCAGACCTTGCCGATTGATCCTAAAGTACACCGATAAACTCATCTTT. This translates into CALGELRPCRLILKYTDKLIF.

Only a few counts were recorded for this clone. The TCRdb record carries a much larger clone's protein, which differs from this DNA's translation at residue 4; a read error is the likely cause, and the protein listed here is the DNA translation. The chain recombines TRDV1 with TRDJ1; 7 bases fit TRDD2. In germline, CDR1 is TSWWSYY, CDR2 QGS. There are 25 residues in the CDR3. The CDR3 region is CALEEQPVLTFLHVLVDWYTDKLIF. CDR3 nucleotides: TGTGCTCTTGAGGAACAACCTGTACTAACTTTCCTACACGTACTGGTTGATTGGTACACCGACAAACTCATCTTT.

With respect to this clone: This likely traces to a read error, being one base from a far larger clone. The sample has other DNA sequences that encode this CDR3 too. This chain uses TRDV1 with TRDJ1; TRDD2 might be the D (5 bases). V was clipped by 3 bases and J by 0 bases, with 14 bases between them. This CDR3 is built from 16 residues. Germline loops: CDR1 TSWWSYY, CDR2 QGS. The CDR3 region has the DNA TGTGCTCTTGGGGAGCCTTTTCCTCCTTACACCGATAAACTCATCTTT. Translated: CALGEPFPPYTDKLIF.